The entry below gives a single T cell receptor (beta chain) sequence along with its context. The antigen is not known. Germline loops: CDR1 LNHNV, CDR2 YYDKDF (reference sequence). V was pared by 4 bases and J by 5 bases, with 14 bases between. The length of the CDR3 is 14 residues. Unique molecular identifiers had been added to the TCR beta cDNA libraries. T cells numbering roughly 1 to 10 million yielded 450,000 to 600,000 cDNA molecules. In TCRdb, the PCR reads were re-called with MiXCR into one record per CDR3 protein. Here the sample spans some 800,000 distinct CDR3 sequences, roughly 50% being singletons. The entry originates in a study of post-analysis software for immune sequencing data. Across the whole study: Relapsing-remitting, secondary progressive and progressive-relapsing multiple sclerosis were all included among the disease courses. Overall study findings and caveats: Controls showed lower frequencies than patients for a few TRBV segments, and TRBV5-6, TRBV5-1 and TRBV20-1 were among these. Multiple sclerosis patients had significantly lower normalized Chao1 diversity than controls.

The chain has TRBV15 and TRBJ1-1; possible D gene TRBD1, 5 bases. This sequence originates from a girl between 5 and 17 years old with multiple sclerosis. The sequenced sample was blood. CDR3 residues: CATSKMAGGTEAFF. CDR3 coding DNA: TGTGCCACCAGCAAAATGGCGGGGGGGACTGAAGCTTTCTTT.